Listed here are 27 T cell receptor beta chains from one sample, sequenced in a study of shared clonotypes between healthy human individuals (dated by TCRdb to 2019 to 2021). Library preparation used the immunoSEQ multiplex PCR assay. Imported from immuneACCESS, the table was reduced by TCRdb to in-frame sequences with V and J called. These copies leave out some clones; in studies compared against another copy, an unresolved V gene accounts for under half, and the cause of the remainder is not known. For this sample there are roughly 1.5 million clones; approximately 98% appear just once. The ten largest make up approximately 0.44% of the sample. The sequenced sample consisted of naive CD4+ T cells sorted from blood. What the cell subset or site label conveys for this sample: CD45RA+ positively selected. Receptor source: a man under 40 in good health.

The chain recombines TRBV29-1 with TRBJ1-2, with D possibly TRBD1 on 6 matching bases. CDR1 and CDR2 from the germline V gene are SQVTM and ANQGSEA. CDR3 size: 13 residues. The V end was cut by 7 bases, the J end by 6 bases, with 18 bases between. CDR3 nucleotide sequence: TGCAGCGCCCAACAGGTCGGGGGGCATGGCTACACCTTC. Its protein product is CSAQQVGGHGYTF.

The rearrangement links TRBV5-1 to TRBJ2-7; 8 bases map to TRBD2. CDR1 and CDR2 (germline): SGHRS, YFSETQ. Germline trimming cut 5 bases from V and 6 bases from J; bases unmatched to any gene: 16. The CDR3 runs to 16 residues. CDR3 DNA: TGCGCCAGCAGGCCCGCGGGGGGAGCGGGAGACACCGAGCAGTACTTC. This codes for CASRPAGGAGDTEQYF.

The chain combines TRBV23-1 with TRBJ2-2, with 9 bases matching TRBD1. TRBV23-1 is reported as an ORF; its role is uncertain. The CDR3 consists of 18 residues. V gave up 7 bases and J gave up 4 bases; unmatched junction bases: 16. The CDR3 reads CASTRRDRAFSSTGELFF. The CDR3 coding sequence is TGCGCCAGCACGAGAAGGGACAGGGCATTTAGTAGCACCGGGGAGCTGTTTTTT.

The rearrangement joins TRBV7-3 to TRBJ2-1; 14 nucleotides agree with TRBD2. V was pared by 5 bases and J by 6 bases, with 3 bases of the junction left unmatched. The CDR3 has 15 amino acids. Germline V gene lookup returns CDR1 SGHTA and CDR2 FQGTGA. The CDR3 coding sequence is TGTGCCAGCAGCCGGACTAGCGGGAGGAGCAATGAGCAGTTCTTC. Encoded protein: CASSRTSGRSNEQFF.

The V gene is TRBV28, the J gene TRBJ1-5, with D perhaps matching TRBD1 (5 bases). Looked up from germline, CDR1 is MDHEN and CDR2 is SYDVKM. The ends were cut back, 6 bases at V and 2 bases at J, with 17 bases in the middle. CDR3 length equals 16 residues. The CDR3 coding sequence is TGTGCCAGCAGCTCACAAACAGGTGCGGGCAATCAGCCCCAGCATTTT. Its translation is CASSSQTGAGNQPQHF.

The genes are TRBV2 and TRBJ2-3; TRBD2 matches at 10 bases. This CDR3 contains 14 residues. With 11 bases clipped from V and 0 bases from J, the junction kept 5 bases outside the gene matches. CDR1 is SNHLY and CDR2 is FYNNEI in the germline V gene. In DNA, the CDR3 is TGTGCCGACAAGACTAGCGGGAGCACAGATACGCAGTATTTT. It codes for CADKTSGSTDTQYF.

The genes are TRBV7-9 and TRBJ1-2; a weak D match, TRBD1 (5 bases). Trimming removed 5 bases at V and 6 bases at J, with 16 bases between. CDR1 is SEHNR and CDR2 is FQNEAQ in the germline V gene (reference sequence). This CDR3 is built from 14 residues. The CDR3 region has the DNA TGTGCCAGCAGCGTCTACCCAACGGGGGATGGCTACACCTTC. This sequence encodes CASSVYPTGDGYTF.

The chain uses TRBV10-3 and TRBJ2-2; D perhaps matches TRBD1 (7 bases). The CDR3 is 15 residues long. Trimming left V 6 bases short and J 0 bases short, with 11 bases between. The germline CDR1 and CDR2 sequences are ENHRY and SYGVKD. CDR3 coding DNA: TGTGCCATCAGGGGGGGACAGACGAACACCGGGGAGCTGTTTTTT. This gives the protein CAIRGGQTNTGELFF.

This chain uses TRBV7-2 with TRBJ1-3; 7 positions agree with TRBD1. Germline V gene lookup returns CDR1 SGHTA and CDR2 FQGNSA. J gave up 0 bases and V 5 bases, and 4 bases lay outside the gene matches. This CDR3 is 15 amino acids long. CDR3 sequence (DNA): TGTGCCAGCAGCCAGACAGGGAGCTCTGGAAACACCATATATTTT. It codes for CASSQTGSSGNTIYF.

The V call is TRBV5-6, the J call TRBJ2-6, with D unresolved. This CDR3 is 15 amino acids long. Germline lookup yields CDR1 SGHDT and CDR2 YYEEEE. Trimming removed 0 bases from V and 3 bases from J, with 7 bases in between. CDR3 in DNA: TGTGCCAGCAGCTTGGTCGGGTATGGGGCCAACGTCCTGACTTTC. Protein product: CASSLVGYGANVLTF.

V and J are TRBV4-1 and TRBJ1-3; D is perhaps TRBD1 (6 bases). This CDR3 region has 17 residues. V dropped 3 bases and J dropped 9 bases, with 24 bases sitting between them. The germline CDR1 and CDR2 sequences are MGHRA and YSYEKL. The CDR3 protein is CASSHDQTRTAEGTIYF. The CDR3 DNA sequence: TGCGCCAGCAGCCACGACCAAACAAGGACAGCCGAAGGCACCATATATTTT.

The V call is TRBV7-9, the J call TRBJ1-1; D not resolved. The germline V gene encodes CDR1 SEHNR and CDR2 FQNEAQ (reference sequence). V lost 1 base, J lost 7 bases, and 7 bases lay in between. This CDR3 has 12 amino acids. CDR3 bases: TGTGCCAGCAGCTTAGACCTACTTGAAGCTTTCTTT. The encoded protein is CASSLDLLEAFF.

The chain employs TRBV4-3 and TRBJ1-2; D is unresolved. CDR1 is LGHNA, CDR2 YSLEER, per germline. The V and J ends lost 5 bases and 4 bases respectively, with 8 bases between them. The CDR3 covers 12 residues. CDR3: CASSRESYGYTF. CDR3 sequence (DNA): TGCGCCAGCAGCAGAGAATCCTATGGCTACACCTTC.

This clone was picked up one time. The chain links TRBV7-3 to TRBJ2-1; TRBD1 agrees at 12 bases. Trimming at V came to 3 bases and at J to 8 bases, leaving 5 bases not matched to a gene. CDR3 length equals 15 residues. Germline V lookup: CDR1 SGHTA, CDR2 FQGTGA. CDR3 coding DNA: TGTGCCAGCAGCTTTATGGGACAGGGGGCCGATGAGCAGTTCTTC. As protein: CASSFMGQGADEQFF.

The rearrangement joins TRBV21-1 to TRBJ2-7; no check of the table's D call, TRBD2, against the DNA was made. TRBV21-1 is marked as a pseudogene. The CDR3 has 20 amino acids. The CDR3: CANTRQGAKGLAGECYEQYF. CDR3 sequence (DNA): TGTGCCAACACTCGTCAGGGGGCGAAGGGACTAGCGGGAGAGTGCTACGAGCAGTACTTC.

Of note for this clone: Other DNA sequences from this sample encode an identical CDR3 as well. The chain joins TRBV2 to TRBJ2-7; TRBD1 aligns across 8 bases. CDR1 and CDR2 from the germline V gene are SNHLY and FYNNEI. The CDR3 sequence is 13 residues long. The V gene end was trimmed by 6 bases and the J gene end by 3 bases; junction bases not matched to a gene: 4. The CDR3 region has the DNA TGTGCCAGCAGCCTCGACAGGGGCTACGAGCAGTACTTC. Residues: CASSLDRGYEQYF.

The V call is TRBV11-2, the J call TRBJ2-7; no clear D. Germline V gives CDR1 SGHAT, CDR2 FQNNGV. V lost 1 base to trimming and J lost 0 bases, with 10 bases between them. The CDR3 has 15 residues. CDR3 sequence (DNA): TGTGCCAGCAGCTTAGTCCGGACGGTCTCCTACGAGCAGTACTTC. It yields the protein CASSLVRTVSYEQYF.

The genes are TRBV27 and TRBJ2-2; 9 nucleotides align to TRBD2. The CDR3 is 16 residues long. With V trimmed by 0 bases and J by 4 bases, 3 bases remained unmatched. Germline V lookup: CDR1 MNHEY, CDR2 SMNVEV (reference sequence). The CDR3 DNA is TGTGCCAGCAGTTTATCTAGCGGGAGAGTCACCGGGGAGCTGTTTTTT. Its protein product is CASSLSSGRVTGELFF.

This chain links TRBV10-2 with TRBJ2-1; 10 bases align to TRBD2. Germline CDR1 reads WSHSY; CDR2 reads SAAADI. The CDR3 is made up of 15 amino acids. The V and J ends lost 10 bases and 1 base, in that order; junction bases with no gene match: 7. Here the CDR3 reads CATGSGGLSYNEQFF. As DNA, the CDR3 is TGCGCCACCGGTAGCGGGGGGTTGTCCTACAATGAGCAGTTCTTC.

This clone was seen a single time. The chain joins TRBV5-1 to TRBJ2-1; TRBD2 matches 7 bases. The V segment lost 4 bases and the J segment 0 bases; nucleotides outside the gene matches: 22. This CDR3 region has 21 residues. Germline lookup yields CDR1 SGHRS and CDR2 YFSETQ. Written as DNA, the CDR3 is TGCGCCAGCAGCAAGAAGGGACTATCGGGAGATGGGGAGTACTCCTACAATGAGCAGTTCTTC. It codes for CASSKKGLSGDGEYSYNEQFF.

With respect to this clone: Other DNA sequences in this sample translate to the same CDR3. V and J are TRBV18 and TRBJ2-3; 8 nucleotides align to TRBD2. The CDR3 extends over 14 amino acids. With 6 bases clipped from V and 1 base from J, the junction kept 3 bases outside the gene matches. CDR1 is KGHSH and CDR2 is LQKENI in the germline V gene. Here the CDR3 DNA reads TGTGCCAGCTCCCGGCGGGAGGGCACAGATACGCAGTATTTT. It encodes CASSRREGTDTQYF.

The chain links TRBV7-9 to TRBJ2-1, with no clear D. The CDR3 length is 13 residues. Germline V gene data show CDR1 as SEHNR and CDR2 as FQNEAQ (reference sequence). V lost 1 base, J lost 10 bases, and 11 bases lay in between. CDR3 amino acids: CASSLGPGGEQFF. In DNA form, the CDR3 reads TGTGCCAGCAGCTTAGGACCCGGCGGCGAGCAGTTCTTC.

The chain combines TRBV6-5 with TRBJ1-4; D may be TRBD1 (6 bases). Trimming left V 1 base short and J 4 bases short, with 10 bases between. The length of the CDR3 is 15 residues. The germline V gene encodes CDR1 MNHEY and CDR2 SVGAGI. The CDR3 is CASSYYRQVNEKLFF. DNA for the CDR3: TGTGCCAGCAGTTACTACCGACAGGTTAATGAAAAACTGTTTTTT.

CDR3 in DNA: TGTGCCACCAGCAGAGAGTCGAGCGGGAGCGCTGCTACGCAGTATTTT. It codes for CATSRESSGSAATQYF. The chain links TRBV15 to TRBJ2-3, with 8 bases aligning to TRBD2. The CDR3 runs 16 residues. Germline-derived CDR1 and CDR2 are LNHNV and YYDKDF (reference sequence). V dropped 0 bases and J dropped 8; count of bases not matched to a gene: 10.

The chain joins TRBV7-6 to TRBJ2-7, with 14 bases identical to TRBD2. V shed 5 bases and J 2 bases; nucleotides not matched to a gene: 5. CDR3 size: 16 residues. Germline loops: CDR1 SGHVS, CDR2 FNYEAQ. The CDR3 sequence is CASSHATSGRAYEQYF. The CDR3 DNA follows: TGTGCCAGCAGCCATGCGACTAGCGGGAGGGCCTACGAGCAGTACTTC.

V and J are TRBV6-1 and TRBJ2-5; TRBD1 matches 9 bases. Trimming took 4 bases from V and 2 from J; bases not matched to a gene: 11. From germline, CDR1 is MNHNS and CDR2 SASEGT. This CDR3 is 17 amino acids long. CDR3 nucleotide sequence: TGTGCCAGCAGTGCTAAGAGACAGGGGGGCGTTCAAGAGACCCAGTACTTC. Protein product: CASSAKRQGGVQETQYF.

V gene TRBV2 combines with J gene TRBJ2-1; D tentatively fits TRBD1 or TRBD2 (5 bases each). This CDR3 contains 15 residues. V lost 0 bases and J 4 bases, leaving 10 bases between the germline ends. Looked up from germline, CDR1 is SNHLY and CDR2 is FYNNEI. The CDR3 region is CASSEARDRYNEQFF. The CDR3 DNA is TGTGCCAGCAGTGAAGCGAGGGACCGGTACAATGAGCAGTTCTTC. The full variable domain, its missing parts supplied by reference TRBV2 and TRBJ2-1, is EPEVTQTPSHQVTQMGQEVILRCVPISNHLYFYWYRQILGQKVEFLVSFYNNEISEKSEIFDDQFSVERPDGSNFTLKIRSTKLEDSAMYFCASSEARDRYNEQFFGPGTRLTVL.